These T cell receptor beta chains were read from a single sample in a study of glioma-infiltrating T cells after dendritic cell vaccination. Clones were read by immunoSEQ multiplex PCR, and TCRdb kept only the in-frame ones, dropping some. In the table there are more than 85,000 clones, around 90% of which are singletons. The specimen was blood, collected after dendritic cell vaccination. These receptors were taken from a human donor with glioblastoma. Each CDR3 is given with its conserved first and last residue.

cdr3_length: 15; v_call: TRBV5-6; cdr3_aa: CASSLAPSGGLEQFF
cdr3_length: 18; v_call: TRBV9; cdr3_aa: CASSAGTAWISGANVLTF
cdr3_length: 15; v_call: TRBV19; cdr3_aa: CASKPGQNLNTEAFF
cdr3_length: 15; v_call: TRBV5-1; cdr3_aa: CASSGGQGFSYEQYF
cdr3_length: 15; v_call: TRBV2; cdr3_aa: CASMVQRTSTDTQYF
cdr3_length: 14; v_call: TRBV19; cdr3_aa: CASSLSRDSGMDTF
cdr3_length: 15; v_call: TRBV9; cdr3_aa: CASSGGTANSNEQYF
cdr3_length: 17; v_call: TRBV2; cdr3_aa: CASSEGRSHLAKNIQYF
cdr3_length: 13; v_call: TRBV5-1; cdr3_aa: CASSITRNTEAFF
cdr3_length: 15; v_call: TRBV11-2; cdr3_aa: CASSQLPGAYNEQFF
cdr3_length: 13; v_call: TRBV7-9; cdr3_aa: CASSRGGYTEAFF
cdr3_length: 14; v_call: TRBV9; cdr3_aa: CASSGGTGEETQYF
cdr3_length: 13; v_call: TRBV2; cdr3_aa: CASSQGLHPEAFF
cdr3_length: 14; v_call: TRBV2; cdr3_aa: CASSAVSMNTEAFF
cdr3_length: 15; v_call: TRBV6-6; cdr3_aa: CASSTYLGEENEQFF
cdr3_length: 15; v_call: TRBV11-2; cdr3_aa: CASSPPGGAGEKLFF
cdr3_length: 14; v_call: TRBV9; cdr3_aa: CASSPSGANYGYTF
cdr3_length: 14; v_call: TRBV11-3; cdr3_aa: CASNSGGGDNEQFF
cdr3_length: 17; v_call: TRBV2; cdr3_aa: CASRGTSGGSLIYEQFF
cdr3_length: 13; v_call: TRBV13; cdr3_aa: CASSSVRDYEQYF
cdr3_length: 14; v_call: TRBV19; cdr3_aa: CASSIAGGPGEQFF
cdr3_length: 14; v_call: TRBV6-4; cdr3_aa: CASSVRLWDTEAFF
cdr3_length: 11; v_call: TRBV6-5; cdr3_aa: CASSPGETQYF
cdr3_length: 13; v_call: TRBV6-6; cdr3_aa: CATRDNHYNEQFF
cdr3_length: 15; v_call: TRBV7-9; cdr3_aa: CASSPGQGADTEAFF
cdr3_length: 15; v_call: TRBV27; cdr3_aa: CASSLYGTGVTEQYF
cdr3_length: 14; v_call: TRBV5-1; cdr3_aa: CASSGESSYNEQFF
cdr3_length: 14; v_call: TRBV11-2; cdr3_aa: CASSIRAAFYIQYF
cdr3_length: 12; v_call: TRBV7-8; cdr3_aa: CASSLGGQGYTF
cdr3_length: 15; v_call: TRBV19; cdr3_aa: CASRDILGHNYGYTF
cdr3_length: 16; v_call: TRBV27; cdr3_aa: CASSISGDLQGYEQYF
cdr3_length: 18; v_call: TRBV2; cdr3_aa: CASSLGLAGGPNTGELFF
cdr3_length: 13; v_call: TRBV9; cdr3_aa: CASSVGNSYGYTF
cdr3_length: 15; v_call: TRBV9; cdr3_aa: CASSGYGGSQETQYF
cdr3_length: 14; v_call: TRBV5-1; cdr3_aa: CASSLLARDTEAFF
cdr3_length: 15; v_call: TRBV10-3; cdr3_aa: CAISEPGTPQLAQYF
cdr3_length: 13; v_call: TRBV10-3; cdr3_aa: CAISEGGYNEQFF
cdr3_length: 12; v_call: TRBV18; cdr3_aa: CASSPSGTEAFF
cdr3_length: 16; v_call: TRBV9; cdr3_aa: CASSETSSLGRNEQFF
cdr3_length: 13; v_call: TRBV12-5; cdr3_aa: CASAGTGDNEQFF
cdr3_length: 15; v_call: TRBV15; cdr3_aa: CATSMDSGIFNEQFF
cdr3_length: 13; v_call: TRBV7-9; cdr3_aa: CASSPTGSYEQYF